This T cell receptor beta chain came from a study of blood T cell repertoires in COVID-19. The CDR3 is 18 amino acids. Germline CDR1 and CDR2: LNHNV and YYDKDF (reference sequence). The trim removed 0 bases at V and 0 bases at J, leaving 10 bases unmatched. TCRdb's copy holds only in-frame clones and misses some; the assay was immunoSEQ multiplex PCR. The sample gives 150,000 to 200,000 clones, around 93% of which show up once; approximately 4.8% is in the top ten. This clone has a single count. This clonotype was sampled from a young man with COVID-19, enrolled during active disease. Sequencing was carried out using peripheral blood. The chain has TRBV15 and TRBJ2-7; 8 bases match TRBD2. CDR3 bases: TGTGCCACCAGCAGAGAACGTGCTAGCGGGCCCAGCTCCTACGAGCAGTACTTC. Protein sequence: CATSRERASGPSSYEQYF.